This T cell receptor beta chain was sequenced in a study of post-analysis software for immune sequencing data. Study-wide points: With TRBV5-6, TRBV5-1 and TRBV20-1 included, about 5 TRBV segments were more frequent in patients than in controls.

Unique molecular identifiers were built into the TCR beta cDNA libraries. TCRdb called the PCR reads again in MiXCR, with one record for every CDR3 protein. Of about 430,000 distinct CDR3 sequences listed, 30% to 45% are singletons. The CDR3 has 15 residues. The V gene lost 2 bases and the J gene lost 3 bases, with 15 bases spanning the gap. Per germline, CDR1 SGHDT and CDR2 YYEEEE. To note about this clonotype: Its target is not known.

The chain links TRBV5-6 to TRBJ2-7; a weak D match, TRBD1 (6 bases). The sequence was obtained from a girl under 10 years old with multiple sclerosis. Material for sequencing was blood. Here the CDR3 reads CASSFQPGQNYEQYF. The CDR3 DNA reads as TGTGCCAGCAGCTTCCAGCCGGGACAAAACTACGAGCAGTACTTC.